The 14 T cell receptor beta chains in this list originate from one sample, sequenced in a study of cytotoxic CD8 clonotypes in ibrutinib-treated CLL. TCRdb's table, derived via immunoSEQ multiplex PCR, lists solely in-frame clones and lacks some. The sample comprises about 250,000 clones, 70% of which are singletons, and 15% rests with the top ten. The sample was PBMCs, taken after 24 months of ibrutinib treatment. The source is a human donor with chronic lymphocytic leukemia.

V gene TRBV9 combines with J gene TRBJ2-1; 8 bases map to TRBD2. V dropped 4 bases and J dropped 2; count of bases not matched to a gene: 2. Germline CDR1 reads SGDLS; CDR2 reads YYNGEE. The CDR3 runs 14 residues. CDR3 sequence reads: CASSQRETYNEQFF. In DNA form, the CDR3 reads TGTGCCAGCAGCCAGCGGGAGACCTACAATGAGCAGTTCTTC.

V usage is TRBV6-5 and J usage is TRBJ2-3; no clear D gene. CDR3 size: 12 residues. V lost 4 bases to trimming and J lost 1 base, with 3 bases between them. Germline CDR1 reads MNHEY; CDR2 reads SVGAGI. CDR3 nucleotide sequence: TGTGCCAGCAGTTGGGGCACAGATACGCAGTATTTT. Amino acid sequence: CASSWGTDTQYF.

The gene calls are TRBV6-4 and TRBJ2-3; D remains ambiguous. Looked up from germline, CDR1 is MRHNA and CDR2 is SNTAGT. This CDR3 is built from 13 residues. Trimming pared 4 bases from V and 6 bases from J, leaving 11 bases between. The CDR3, as DNA: TGTGCCAGCAGTGTCCGAATTGGCGATACGCAGTATTTT. Amino acid sequence: CASSVRIGDTQYF.

The chain combines TRBV6-6 with TRBJ1-5, with TRBD1 identical over 8 bases. The CDR3 is made up of 16 amino acids. Looked up from germline, CDR1 is MNHNY and CDR2 is SVGAGI (reference sequence). The V segment lost 5 bases and the J segment 6 bases; nucleotides outside the gene matches: 12. CDR3 in amino acids: CASSQQAGQGSQPQHF. The CDR3, as DNA: TGTGCCAGCAGTCAGCAAGCAGGACAGGGAAGTCAGCCCCAGCATTTT.

J is TRBJ1-3 and V is TRBV7-9; possibly TRBD1 for D (5 bases). V was trimmed by 6 bases and J by 1 base, leaving 7 bases between them. The V gene's germline CDR1 is SEHNR and CDR2 FQNEAQ (reference sequence). The CDR3 is made up of 13 amino acids. The chain's CDR3 is CASRRGSGNTIYF. CDR3 coding DNA: TGTGCCAGCAGGCGGGGGTCTGGAAACACCATATATTTT.

V gene TRBV19 combines with J gene TRBJ2-7; 8 bases are a match to TRBD1. The length of the CDR3 is 15 residues. J gave up 7 bases and V 8 bases, and 16 bases lay outside the gene matches. CDR1 is LNHDA and CDR2 is SQIVND in the germline V gene (reference sequence). CDR3 loop: CASGVRGHGFGEQYF. The CDR3 bases are TGTGCCAGTGGGGTCAGGGGGCACGGCTTTGGGGAGCAGTACTTC. The whole variable domain, filled in from reference TRBV19 and TRBJ2-7, reads DGGITQSPKYLFRKEGQNVTLSCEQNLNHDAMYWYRQDPGQGLRLIYYSQIVNDFQKGDIAEGYSVSREKKESFPLTVTSAQKNPTAFYLCASGVRGHGFGEQYFGPGTRLTVT.

The V gene is TRBV27, the J gene TRBJ2-7; D is perhaps TRBD2 (6 bases). CDR1 and CDR2 from the germline V gene are MNHEY and SMNVEV (reference sequence). V was pared by 5 bases and J by 2 bases, with 13 bases between. The CDR3 spans 14 residues. CDR3 loop: CASSETRLTYEQYF. The CDR3 coding sequence is TGTGCCAGCAGTGAGACTAGACTAACCTACGAGCAGTACTTC.

The rearrangement links TRBV15 to TRBJ1-5; D is undetermined. The CDR3 consists of 16 residues. CDR1 and CDR2 (germline): LNHNV, YYDKDF (reference sequence). V shed 4 bases and J shed 0 bases, with 13 bases lying between them. In DNA form, the CDR3 reads TGTGCCACCAGCACACGGACGGCGAATAGCAATCAGCCCCAGCATTTT. Amino acid sequence: CATSTRTANSNQPQHF.

V usage is TRBV7-9 and J usage is TRBJ2-2, with TRBD2 matching over 11 bases. V dropped 6 bases and J dropped 5; count of bases not matched to a gene: 2. The CDR3 extends over 14 amino acids. The V gene's germline CDR1 is SEHNR and CDR2 FQNEAQ (reference sequence). The CDR3: CASRGLAATGELFF. The CDR3 region has the DNA TGTGCCAGCAGGGGACTAGCGGCGACCGGGGAGCTGTTTTTT.

V is TRBV10-2 and J is TRBJ1-2; D is ambiguous. Germline CDR1 reads WSHSY; CDR2 reads SAAADI. The CDR3 covers 13 residues. V lost 7 bases, J lost 1 base, and 10 bases lay in between. This CDR3 reads CASMSGINYGYTF. In DNA, the CDR3 is TGCGCCAGCATGTCGGGAATTAACTATGGCTACACCTTC.

This clone was counted between two and nine times. The rearrangement uses TRBV9 and TRBJ2-3, with 8 nucleotides matching TRBD2. The CDR3 extends over 14 amino acids. The germline V gene has CDR1 SGDLS and CDR2 YYNGEE. V shed 6 bases and J 3 bases; nucleotides not matched to a gene: 6. CDR3 nucleotides: TGTGCCAGCACATGGCGGGAGGCTACAGATACGCAGTATTTT. Protein: CASTWREATDTQYF.

The gene calls are TRBV18 and TRBJ1-6; D remains ambiguous. Trimming took off 4 bases at V and 3 bases at J, with 10 bases between the two ends. This CDR3 contains 15 residues. In germline, CDR1 is KGHSH, CDR2 LQKENI. In DNA, the CDR3 is TGTGCCAGCTCACTTGACGGCGGCTATAATTCACCCCTCCACTTT. Translated: CASSLDGGYNSPLHF.

This clone was counted a few times. J is TRBJ2-1 and V is TRBV5-1; 8 positions match TRBD2. Germline-derived CDR1 and CDR2 are SGHRS and YFSETQ. The CDR3 is 14 amino acids. V lost 0 bases and J lost 8; bases outside the gene matches: 4. CDR3 in DNA: TGCGCCAGCAGCTTGGGACTAGCGCAGGATGAGCAGTTCTTC. It is translated as CASSLGLAQDEQFF. The full variable domain, completed using reference TRBV5-1 and TRBJ2-1, is KAGVTQTPRYLIKTRGQQVTLSCSPISGHRSVSWYQQTPGQGLQFLFEYFSETQRNKGNFPGRFSGRQFSNSRSEMNVSTLELGDSALYLCASSLGLAQDEQFFGPGTRLTVL.

The V call is TRBV29-1, the J call TRBJ2-7; possibly TRBD1 for D (6 bases). The V gene's germline CDR1 is SQVTM and CDR2 ANQGSEA. CDR3 length equals 16 residues. The ends were cut back, 1 base at V and 3 bases at J, with 19 bases in the middle. In DNA form, the CDR3 reads TGCAGCGTTGAAGGCCTAACAGGGCACGAGAGCTACGAGCAGTACTTC. Translated: CSVEGLTGHESYEQYF.